The 17 T cell receptor beta chains below come from one sample, sequenced in a study of blood T cell repertoires in COVID-19. The assay was immunoSEQ multiplex PCR, and TCRdb's table has in-frame clones only and misses some. Of a few hundred thousand clones in the sample, roughly 91% are singletons; the top ten hold approximately 1.8%. The sample was peripheral blood. Receptor source: a woman under 40 with COVID-19, enrolled during active disease.

The rearrangement uses TRBV6-2 or TRBV6-3 and TRBJ1-5; D perhaps matches TRBD1 (6 bases). The V and J ends lost 0 bases and 3 bases respectively, with 9 bases between them. The CDR3 sequence is 15 residues long. The germline V gene has CDR1 MNHEY and CDR2 SVGEGT. CDR3 sequence: CASSYSPGVNQPQHF. CDR3 bases: TGTGCCAGCAGTTACTCGCCAGGGGTCAATCAGCCCCAGCATTTT.

The genes are TRBV5-1 and TRBJ2-2; 10 bases agree with TRBD2. CDR3 size: 16 residues. V lost 0 bases, J lost 6 bases, and 5 bases stayed unmatched. The germline V gene encodes CDR1 SGHRS and CDR2 YFSETQ. CDR3 sequence (DNA): TGCGCCAGCAGCTTGGCATCGAGCGGGGGGGCCGGGGAGCTGTTTTTT. It codes for CASSLASSGGAGELFF.

This chain joins TRBV5-1 and TRBJ2-1, with 7 nucleotides matching TRBD2. Germline lookup yields CDR1 SGHRS and CDR2 YFSETQ. Trimming cost V 4 bases and J 4 bases; bases outside gene matches: 8. CDR3 length: 15 amino acids. The CDR3 loop reads CASSPDQREYNEQFF. The CDR3, as DNA: TGCGCCAGCAGCCCGGACCAGCGGGAATACAATGAGCAGTTCTTC.

CDR3 in DNA: TGTGCCAGCAAAAGGACTAGCGAGTCACTCAATGAGCAGTTCTTC. Protein: CASKRTSESLNEQFF. V is TRBV27 and J is TRBJ2-1, with 9 bases that match TRBD2. This CDR3 spans 15 amino acids. The trim removed 7 bases at V and 6 bases at J, leaving 10 bases unmatched. The V gene's germline CDR1 is MNHEY and CDR2 SMNVEV (reference sequence).

CDR3 in amino acids: CASSVGTGQGIYGYTF. The CDR3 bases are TGTGCCAGCAGCGTCGGTACGGGACAGGGAATCTATGGCTACACCTTC. The chain links TRBV9 to TRBJ1-2; 9 bases match TRBD1. Germline values: CDR1 SGDLS, CDR2 YYNGEE. V gave up 2 bases and J gave up 4 bases; unmatched junction bases: 9. This CDR3 contains 16 residues.

This clone was counted a few times. V usage is TRBV19 and J usage is TRBJ2-4; 8 bases fit TRBD2. The length of the CDR3 is 15 residues. Looked up from germline, CDR1 is LNHDA and CDR2 is SQIVND (reference sequence). V lost 6 bases to trimming and J lost 1 base; unmatched junction nucleotides: 5. The CDR3: CASSPGGDAKNIQYF. The DNA for the CDR3 is TGTGCCAGTAGCCCCGGGGGGGACGCCAAAAACATTCAGTACTTC.

V usage is TRBV4-2 and J usage is TRBJ1-2; tentative D call: TRBD1 (5 bases). The CDR3 is 16 residues long. The V gene lost 0 bases and the J gene lost 2 bases, with 13 bases spanning the gap. Germline CDR1 reads LGHNA; CDR2 reads YNFKEQ. The CDR3 sequence: CASSQEKGDRNYGYTF. In DNA form, the CDR3 reads TGTGCCAGCAGCCAAGAGAAGGGTGACAGAAACTATGGCTACACCTTC.

V is TRBV6-5 and J is TRBJ1-1; a possible D gene is TRBD1 (6 bases). CDR3 size: 13 residues. CDR1 is MNHEY and CDR2 is SVGAGI in the germline V gene. V shed 6 bases and J shed 4 bases, with 12 bases lying between them. The CDR3 loop reads CASSPRGGTEAFF. CDR3 nucleotides: TGTGCCAGCAGCCCGAGGGGGGGCACTGAAGCTTTCTTT.

This clone was detected once. This chain uses TRBV30 with TRBJ1-4; TRBD1 might be the D (6 bases). With 3 bases removed from V and 8 bases from J, the gap between germline ends came to 13 bases. Germline CDR1 reads GTSNPN; CDR2 reads SVGIG (reference sequence). The CDR3 is 13 amino acids. The CDR3 DNA reads as TGTGCCTGGAGGGGGGGGCAGGACGAAAAACTGTTTTTT. Translated: CAWRGGQDEKLFF.

This chain connects TRBV19 to TRBJ2-1, with 10 bases aligning to TRBD1. J gave up 6 bases and V 6 bases, and 5 bases lay outside the gene matches. The CDR3 is 14 amino acids. Looked up from germline, CDR1 is LNHDA and CDR2 is SQIVND (reference sequence). The CDR3 sequence: CASRPGTGANEQFF. CDR3 coding DNA: TGTGCCAGTAGACCCGGGACAGGGGCCAATGAGCAGTTCTTC.

This chain uses TRBV12-5 with TRBJ2-2; 9 bases align to TRBD2. This CDR3 has 16 amino acids. Germline CDR1 LGHNT, CDR2 FRNRAP. The J segment lost 4 bases and the V segment lost 5 bases, leaving 8 bases of the junction unmatched. The CDR3 DNA is TGTGCTAGTGGTGCAGTAGCGGGGGAACGCACCGGGGAGCTGTTTTTT. Translated: CASGAVAGERTGELFF.

The rearrangement uses TRBV14 and TRBJ1-4; TRBD1 aligns across 7 bases. V was pared by 1 base and J by 6 bases, with 17 bases of the junction left unmatched. Germline V gene sequence: CDR1 SGHDN, CDR2 FVKESK. The length of the CDR3 is 19 residues. CDR3 sequence: CASSQGKQGDRSLYEKLFF. The CDR3 nucleotides are TGTGCCAGCAGCCAAGGAAAGCAGGGGGATCGTTCCCTCTATGAAAAACTGTTTTTT.

The chain carries TRBV6-5 and TRBJ1-1, with 7 bases identical to TRBD1. The CDR3 spans 13 residues. The germline gives CDR1 MNHEY, CDR2 SVGAGI. Trimming removed 10 bases from V and 1 base from J; junction bases left unmatched: 6. The CDR3 loop is CATKTGPNTEAFF. The DNA of the CDR3 is TGTGCCACTAAGACAGGGCCGAACACTGAAGCTTTCTTT.

J is TRBJ1-1 and V is TRBV7-9; 10 bases align to TRBD1. The CDR3 is 16 amino acids. After removal of 3 bases from V and 4 bases from J, the junction contained 8 bases not matched to a gene. The V gene's germline CDR1 is SEHNR and CDR2 FQNEAQ (reference sequence). CDR3 nucleotides: TGTGCCAGCAGCTTCCGGGACAGGGGTGTTAGCACTGAAGCTTTCTTT. Protein: CASSFRDRGVSTEAFF.

The chain links TRBV29-1 to TRBJ1-2, with 12 bases that match TRBD1. V shed 6 bases and J 4 bases; nucleotides not matched to a gene: 3. There are 13 residues in the CDR3. In germline, CDR1 is SQVTM, CDR2 ANQGSEA. This CDR3 reads CSVGTGGGYGYTF. The DNA of the CDR3 is TGCAGCGTGGGGACAGGGGGCGGCTATGGCTACACCTTC.

This sequence joins TRBV19 and TRBJ1-1; D is possibly TRBD1 (5 bases). V lost 7 bases and J lost 0, with 15 bases in between. From germline, CDR1 is LNHDA and CDR2 SQIVND (reference sequence). The CDR3 contains 15 residues. CDR3: CASTWGEPMNTEAFF. The DNA for the CDR3 is TGTGCCAGTACCTGGGGGGAGCCAATGAACACTGAAGCTTTCTTT.

The rearrangement links TRBV12-3 or TRBV12-4 to TRBJ1-2; D perhaps matches TRBD1 (6 bases). Trimming shortened V by 7 bases and J by 0 bases, and 9 bases separated the two germline ends. This CDR3 comprises 13 residues. The CDR3 bases are TGTGCCAGCACCGGGACAACTAACTATGGCTACACCTTC. It yields the protein CASTGTTNYGYTF.